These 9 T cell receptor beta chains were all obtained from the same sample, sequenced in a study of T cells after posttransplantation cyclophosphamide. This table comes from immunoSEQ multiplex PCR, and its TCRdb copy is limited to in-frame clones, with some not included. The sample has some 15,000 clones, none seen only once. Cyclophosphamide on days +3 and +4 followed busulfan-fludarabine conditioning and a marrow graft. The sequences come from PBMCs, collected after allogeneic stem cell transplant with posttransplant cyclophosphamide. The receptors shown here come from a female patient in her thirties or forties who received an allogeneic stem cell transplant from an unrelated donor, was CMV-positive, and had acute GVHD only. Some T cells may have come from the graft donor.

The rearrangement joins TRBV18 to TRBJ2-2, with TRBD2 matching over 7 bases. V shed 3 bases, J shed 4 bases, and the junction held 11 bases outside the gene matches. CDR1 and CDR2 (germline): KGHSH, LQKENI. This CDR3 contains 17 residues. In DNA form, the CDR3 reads TGTGCCAGCTCACCCGCTTTCAGCGGGATGGGCACCGGGGAGCTGTTTTTT. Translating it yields CASSPAFSGMGTGELFF.

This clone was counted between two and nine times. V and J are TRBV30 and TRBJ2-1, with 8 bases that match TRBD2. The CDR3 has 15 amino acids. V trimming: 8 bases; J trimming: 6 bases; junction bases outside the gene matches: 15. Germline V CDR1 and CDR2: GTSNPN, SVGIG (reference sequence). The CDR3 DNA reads TGTGCCCATCGCCGGGGAGGTAGCGGGACCAATGAGCAGTTCTTC. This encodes CAHRRGGSGTNEQFF. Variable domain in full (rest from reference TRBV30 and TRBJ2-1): SQTIHQWPATLVQPVGSPLSLECTVEGTSNPNLYWYRQAAGRGLQLLFYSVGIGQISSEVPQNLSASRPQDRQFILSSKKLLLSDSGFYLCAHRRGGSGTNEQFFGPGTRLTVL.

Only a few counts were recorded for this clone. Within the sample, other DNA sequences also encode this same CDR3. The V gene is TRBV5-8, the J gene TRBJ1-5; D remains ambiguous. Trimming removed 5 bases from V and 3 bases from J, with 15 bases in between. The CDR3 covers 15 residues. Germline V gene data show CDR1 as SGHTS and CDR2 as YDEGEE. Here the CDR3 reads CASSFDGISNQPQHF. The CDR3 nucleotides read TGTGCCAGCAGTTTCGACGGGATTTCCAATCAGCCCCAGCATTTT. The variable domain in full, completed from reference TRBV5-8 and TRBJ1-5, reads EAGVTQSPTHLIKTRGQQATLRCSPISGHTSVYWYQQALGLGLQFLLWYDEGEERNRGNFPPRFSGRQFPNYSSELNVNALELEDSALYLCASSFDGISNQPQHFGDGTRLSIL.

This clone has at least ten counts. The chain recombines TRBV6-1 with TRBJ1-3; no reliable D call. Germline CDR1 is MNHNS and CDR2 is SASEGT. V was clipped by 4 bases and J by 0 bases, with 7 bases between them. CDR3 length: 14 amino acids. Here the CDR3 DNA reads TGTGCCAGCAGTGTTGGCGGCTCTGGAAACACCATATATTTT. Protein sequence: CASSVGGSGNTIYF.

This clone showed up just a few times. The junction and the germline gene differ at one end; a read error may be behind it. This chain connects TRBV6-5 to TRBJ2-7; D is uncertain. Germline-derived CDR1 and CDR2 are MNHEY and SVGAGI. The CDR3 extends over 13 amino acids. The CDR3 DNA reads TGTGCCAGCAGTTACCAGAGCTCCTACGAGCGGTACTTC. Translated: CASSYQSSYERYF.

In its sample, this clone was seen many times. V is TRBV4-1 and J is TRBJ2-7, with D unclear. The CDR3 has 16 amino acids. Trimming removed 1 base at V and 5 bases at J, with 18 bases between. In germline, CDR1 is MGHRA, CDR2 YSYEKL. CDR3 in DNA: TGCGCCAGCAGCCAAGTCGGAGACTGGCCGGGTAACGAGCAGTACTTC. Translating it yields CASSQVGDWPGNEQYF.

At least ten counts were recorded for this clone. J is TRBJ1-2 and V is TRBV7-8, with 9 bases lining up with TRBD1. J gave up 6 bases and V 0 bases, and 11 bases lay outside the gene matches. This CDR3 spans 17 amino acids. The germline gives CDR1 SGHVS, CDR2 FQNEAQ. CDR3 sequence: CASSLATGGGFSHGYTF. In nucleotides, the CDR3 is TGTGCCAGCAGCTTAGCGACAGGGGGTGGTTTTAGTCATGGCTACACCTTC.

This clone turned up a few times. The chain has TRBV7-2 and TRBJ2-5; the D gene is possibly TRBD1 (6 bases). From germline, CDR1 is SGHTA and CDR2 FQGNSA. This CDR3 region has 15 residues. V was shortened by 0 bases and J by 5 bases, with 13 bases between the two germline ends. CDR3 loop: CASSLAGAWGETQYF. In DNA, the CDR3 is TGTGCCAGCAGCTTAGCGGGGGCTTGGGGGGAGACCCAGTACTTC.

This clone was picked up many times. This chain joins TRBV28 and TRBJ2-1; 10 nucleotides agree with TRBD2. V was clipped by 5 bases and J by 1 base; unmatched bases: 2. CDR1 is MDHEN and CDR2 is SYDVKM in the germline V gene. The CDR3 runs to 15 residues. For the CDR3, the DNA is TGTGCCAGCAGTGTTAGCGGGAGGTCCTACAATGAGCAGTTCTTC. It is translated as CASSVSGRSYNEQFF.